These 24 T cell receptor beta chains share one sample of origin, sequenced in a study of shared clonotypes between healthy human individuals. Sequencing was performed with immunoSEQ multiplex PCR; in TCRdb, only in-frame clones are kept and a portion is missing. This table has over 850,000 clones, 75% to 85% appearing once. Specimen: memory CD4+ T cells from PBMCs. Subset of the sample: CD45RA-negative fraction. These receptors were taken from a man between 18 and 29 years old in good health. Some clones in this sample may be carry-over from other donors' samples.

This clone came up a few times. V gene TRBV19 combines with J gene TRBJ2-7; TRBD1 aligns across 8 bases. J was trimmed by 4 bases and V by 5 bases; bases with no gene match: 10. CDR3 length: 15 amino acids. The V gene's germline CDR1 is LNHDA and CDR2 SQIVND (reference sequence). CDR3 in amino acids: CASSPWGTGTYEQYF. The CDR3 region has the DNA TGTGCCAGTAGTCCGTGGGGGACAGGAACTTACGAGCAGTACTTC.

The rearrangement uses TRBV9 and TRBJ2-7; 7 nucleotides match TRBD2. The V segment lost 0 bases and the J segment 6 bases; nucleotides outside the gene matches: 9. The CDR3 spans 15 residues. Germline lookup yields CDR1 SGDLS and CDR2 YYNGEE. CDR3 residues: CASSVAVGGEGEQYF. CDR3 sequence (DNA): TGTGCCAGCAGCGTAGCGGTGGGAGGGGAGGGCGAGCAGTACTTC.

The rearrangement uses TRBV19 and TRBJ2-1, with D maybe TRBD1 (6 bases). The germline V gene has CDR1 LNHDA and CDR2 SQIVND (reference sequence). This CDR3 comprises 13 residues. DNA of the CDR3: TGTGCTTCAAGGACAGCCTCCTACAATGAGCAGTTCTTC. As protein: CASRTASYNEQFF.

In DNA, the CDR3 is TGTGCCAGCAGTGAATTTGGGCCGCCGAATGAGCAGTTCTTC. As protein: CASSEFGPPNEQFF. The chain uses TRBV6-1 and TRBJ2-1; D gene ambiguous. The CDR3 extends over 14 amino acids. The germline V and J ends were trimmed by 2 bases and 7 bases, with 12 bases remaining between them. In germline, CDR1 is MNHNS, CDR2 SASEGT.

As DNA, the CDR3 is TGTGCCAGCTCACCGACCGGGGGTAGTGCTGGAAACACCATATATTTT. This gives the protein CASSPTGGSAGNTIYF. The rearrangement links TRBV18 to TRBJ1-3; the D gene is possibly TRBD1 (5 bases). The CDR3 has 16 amino acids. V dropped 3 bases and J dropped 2 bases, with 14 bases sitting between them. Per germline, CDR1 KGHSH and CDR2 LQKENI.

The chain joins TRBV5-1 to TRBJ2-5, with D perhaps TRBD1 or TRBD2 (6 bases each). This CDR3 region has 15 residues. The V end was cut by 4 bases, the J end by 5 bases, with 18 bases between. The germline CDR1 and CDR2 sequences are SGHRS and YFSETQ. DNA for the CDR3: TGCGCCAGCAGCCCTACGGGGGCCGGGGCGGAGACCCAGTACTTC. Translation: CASSPTGAGAETQYF.

The chain combines TRBV7-2 with TRBJ1-5; 8 nucleotides match TRBD1. This CDR3 has 17 residues. Germline V gives CDR1 SGHTA, CDR2 FQGNSA. V trimming: 4 bases; J trimming: 0 bases; junction bases outside the gene matches: 8. The CDR3 reads CASSYTGTGDSNQPQHF. CDR3 sequence (DNA): TGTGCCAGCAGCTACACCGGGACAGGAGATAGCAATCAGCCCCAGCATTTT.

A word on this clone: The junction differs from germline at one of its ends, possibly a read error. The chain's CDR3 is CASSLVGGDTIYF. For the CDR3, the DNA is TGCGCCAGCAGCTTGGTAGGTGGAGACACCATATATTTT. The V and J genes are TRBV5-1 and TRBJ1-3; D is ambiguous. The CDR3 loop spans 13 amino acids. The germline gives CDR1 SGHRS, CDR2 YFSETQ.

The V gene is TRBV7-9, the J gene TRBJ1-2, with 10 bases matching TRBD1. The CDR3 loop spans 16 amino acids. V shed 4 bases and J 2 bases; nucleotides not matched to a gene: 7. Germline V CDR1 and CDR2: SEHNR, FQNEAQ (reference sequence). CDR3 DNA: TGTGCCAGCAGCTCCGACAGGGGGCAAGTCAACTATGGCTACACCTTC. It translates to CASSSDRGQVNYGYTF.

The rearrangement uses TRBV6-6 and TRBJ1-1; the D gene is possibly TRBD1 (6 bases). This CDR3 has 13 residues. V lost 7 bases and J 8 bases, leaving 17 bases between the germline ends. Germline loops: CDR1 MNHNY, CDR2 SVGAGI (reference sequence). The CDR3 reads CASNPQGGWEAFF. In DNA, the CDR3 is TGTGCCAGCAATCCACAGGGAGGGTGGGAAGCTTTCTTT.

V gene TRBV11-2 combines with J gene TRBJ2-5, with 7 bases aligning to TRBD1. Germline CDR1 SGHAT, CDR2 FQNNGV. The CDR3 contains 13 residues. V shed 3 bases, J shed 10 bases, and the junction held 8 bases outside the gene matches. CDR3 sequence: CASSFLAQGDQYF. The CDR3 coding sequence is TGTGCCAGCAGCTTTCTGGCCCAGGGGGACCAGTACTTC.

The chain links TRBV18 to TRBJ2-5, with 7 bases identical to TRBD1. Unmatched junction bases numbered 12, after V lost 9 bases and J lost 5 bases. This CDR3 is 14 amino acids long. Germline CDR1 KGHSH, CDR2 LQKENI. The CDR3 here is CASQQGPNEETQYF. CDR3 nucleotides: TGTGCCAGTCAACAGGGGCCCAACGAGGAGACCCAGTACTTC. Full variable domain (rest looked up from reference TRBV18 and TRBJ2-5): NAGVMQNPRHLVRRRGQEARLRCSPMKGHSHVYWYRQLPEEGLKFMVYLQKENIIDESGMPKERFSAEFPKEGPSILRIQQVVRGDSAAYFCASQQGPNEETQYFGPGTRLLVL.

This clone was seen a single time. The chain carries TRBV6-6 and TRBJ1-2, with D perhaps matching TRBD1 (6 bases). The V gene's germline CDR1 is MNHNY and CDR2 SVGAGI (reference sequence). This CDR3 comprises 14 residues. Trimming pared 2 bases from V and 10 bases from J, leaving 17 bases between. CDR3 protein: CASSYKGGGLFYTF. CDR3 in DNA: TGTGCCAGCAGTTACAAGGGCGGGGGGCTTTTCTACACCTTC.

Only a few counts were recorded for this clone. The chain is built from TRBV30 and TRBJ1-5, with D uncertain. Germline V gene data show CDR1 as GTSNPN and CDR2 as SVGIG (reference sequence). Trimming pared 1 base from V and 7 bases from J, leaving 11 bases between. The CDR3 is 13 residues long. CDR3 sequence: CAWSGTSGQPQHF. CDR3 DNA sequence: TGTGCCTGGAGTGGCACATCGGGGCAGCCCCAGCATTTT. The full variable domain, in which reference TRBV30 and TRBJ1-5 provide the parts outside the CDR3, is SQTIHQWPATLVQPVGSPLSLECTVEGTSNPNLYWYRQAAGRGLQLLFYSVGIGQISSEVPQNLSASRPQDRQFILSSKKLLLSDSGFYLCAWSGTSGQPQHFGDGTRLSIL.

The chain recombines TRBV28 with TRBJ1-5; D is ambiguous. V lost 7 bases to trimming and J lost 2 bases, with 15 bases between them. Germline CDR1 reads MDHEN; CDR2 reads SYDVKM. The CDR3 length is 15 residues. Written as DNA, the CDR3 is TGTGCCAGCATCGGGGAGGCGCGAGGCAATCAGCCCCAGCATTTT. This gives the protein CASIGEARGNQPQHF.

V and J are TRBV7-2 and TRBJ1-3, with 8 bases matching TRBD1. Germline V gene data show CDR1 as SGHTA and CDR2 as FQGNSA. After removal of 3 bases from V and 2 bases from J, the junction contained 3 bases not matched to a gene. The CDR3 totals 15 residues. Written as DNA, the CDR3 is TGTGCCAGCAGCTTCAGGGGGCCCACTGGAAACACCATATATTTT. This sequence encodes CASSFRGPTGNTIYF.

CDR3: CSVARGQGSGANVLTF. The CDR3 DNA follows: TGCAGCGTTGCCCGGGGACAGGGTTCCGGGGCCAACGTCCTGACTTTC. The V gene is TRBV29-1, the J gene TRBJ2-6; 9 nucleotides line up with TRBD1. CDR1 and CDR2 (germline): SQVTM, ANQGSEA. The ends lost 4 bases at V and 4 bases at J; junction bases unmatched: 8. This CDR3 spans 16 amino acids.

In this sample, this clone turned up a few times. The chain carries TRBV5-4 and TRBJ1-2; possibly TRBD1 for D (5 bases). CDR3 length equals 14 residues. Trimming shortened V by 0 bases and J by 8 bases, and 14 bases separated the two germline ends. CDR1 and CDR2 (germline): SGHNT, YYREEE (reference sequence). The CDR3 DNA reads TGTGCCAGCAGCTTGGTGCAGGGTGGCGACGGCTACACCTTC. Translating gives CASSLVQGGDGYTF.

V usage is TRBV23-1 and J usage is TRBJ1-4; 7 bases map to TRBD1. TRBV23-1 is treated as an ORF (open reading frame) with a function not yet certain. CDR3 length: 15 amino acids. With V trimmed by 9 bases and J by 4 bases, 11 bases remained unmatched. The CDR3 loop is CASDTWGQNNEKLFF. The CDR3 DNA reads as TGCGCCAGTGATACCTGGGGACAGAATAATGAAAAACTGTTTTTT.

The gene calls are TRBV6-1 and TRBJ2-5, with D possibly TRBD1 on 8 matching bases. V was cut by 2 bases and J by 5 bases, with 12 bases left in between. From germline, CDR1 is MNHNS and CDR2 SASEGT. This CDR3 has 14 residues. The CDR3 reads CASSEYRGGETQYF. The DNA of the CDR3 is TGTGCCAGCAGTGAATACAGGGGGGGGGAGACCCAGTACTTC.

The chain has TRBV19 and TRBJ2-3; 7 positions agree with TRBD1. V lost 6 bases, J lost 6 bases, and 6 bases stayed unmatched. The germline V gene encodes CDR1 LNHDA and CDR2 SQIVND (reference sequence). The CDR3 has 13 residues. For the CDR3, the DNA is TGTGCCAGTAGGCGACAGGGTTTGGATACGCAGTATTTT. Its protein is CASRRQGLDTQYF.

With regard to this clone: In the same sample, other DNA sequences code for this CDR3. The rearrangement joins TRBV18 to TRBJ2-1; 12 nucleotides align to TRBD2. The V and J ends lost 3 bases and 5 bases, in that order; junction bases with no gene match: 5. Germline V lookup: CDR1 KGHSH, CDR2 LQKENI. CDR3 length: 16 amino acids. This CDR3 is CASSPPRLAGDNEQFF. In DNA, the CDR3 is TGTGCCAGCTCACCGCCTCGACTAGCGGGAGACAATGAGCAGTTCTTC.

The rearrangement joins TRBV28 to TRBJ2-7; 7 nucleotides align to TRBD2. Losses at the gene ends were 6 bases for V and 2 bases for J; bases not matched to a gene: 4. The length of the CDR3 is 13 residues. Germline-derived CDR1 and CDR2 are MDHEN and SYDVKM. Here the CDR3 DNA reads TGTGCCAGCAGAAGAGCGGGGCCCTACGAGCAGTACTTC. It yields the protein CASRRAGPYEQYF. The full variable domain, its missing parts supplied by reference TRBV28 and TRBJ2-7, is DVKVTQSSRYLVKRTGEKVFLECVQDMDHENMFWYRQDPGLGLRLIYFSYDVKMKEKGDIPEGYSVSREKKERFSLILESASTNQTSMYLCASRRAGPYEQYFGPGTRLTVT.

The gene calls are TRBV6-1 and TRBJ2-6; tentative D call: TRBD2 (6 bases). From germline, CDR1 is MNHNS and CDR2 SASEGT. Deletions cut 4 bases from V and 0 bases from J, with 13 bases between. This CDR3 has 17 amino acids. The CDR3 sequence: CASSAPGRGSGANVLTF. The CDR3 DNA reads as TGTGCCAGCAGTGCTCCGGGGCGGGGCTCTGGGGCCAACGTCCTGACTTTC.